The 24 T cell receptor beta chains below come from one sample, sequenced in a study of blood T cell repertoires in COVID-19. The protocol was immunoSEQ multiplex PCR, while the TCRdb copy is restricted to in-frame clones and leaves out a portion. The sample carries more than 110,000 clones, 80% to 85% recorded once. The sequenced sample was peripheral blood. Receptor source: a woman between 55 and 75 years old with acute or convalescent COVID-19.

The gene calls are TRBV19 and TRBJ2-3; 7 bases are shared with TRBD1. The length of the CDR3 is 13 residues. V trimming: 11 bases; J trimming: 1 base; junction bases outside the gene matches: 6. CDR1 is LNHDA, CDR2 SQIVND, per germline (reference sequence). Written as DNA, the CDR3 is TGTGCCTGGATGGGACAGCGCACAGATACGCAGTATTTT. This gives the protein CAWMGQRTDTQYF.

The chain couples TRBV5-1 to TRBJ1-5; D might be TRBD1 (6 bases). Trimming cost V 0 bases and J 6 bases, with 7 bases left between them. The CDR3 is 13 amino acids. The germline V gene has CDR1 SGHRS and CDR2 YFSETQ. CDR3 residues: CASSLDRAQPQHF. The DNA of the CDR3 is TGCGCCAGCAGCTTGGACAGGGCTCAGCCCCAGCATTTT. Full variable domain (outside the CDR3, taken from reference TRBV5-1 and TRBJ1-5): KAGVTQTPRYLIKTRGQQVTLSCSPISGHRSVSWYQQTPGQGLQFLFEYFSETQRNKGNFPGRFSGRQFSNSRSEMNVSTLELGDSALYLCASSLDRAQPQHFGDGTRLSIL.

J is TRBJ2-1 and V is TRBV9, with TRBD2 matching over 10 bases. This CDR3 comprises 16 residues. Germline V gives CDR1 SGDLS, CDR2 YYNGEE. With 0 bases clipped from V and 7 bases from J, the junction kept 7 bases outside the gene matches. This chain's CDR3 is CASSVGGASGSNEQFF. For the CDR3, the DNA is TGTGCCAGCAGCGTAGGTGGGGCTAGCGGGAGTAATGAGCAGTTCTTC.

This rearrangement joins TRBV7-9 to TRBJ1-2; D is uncertain. Trimming took off 5 bases at V and 0 bases at J, with 7 bases between the two ends. The CDR3 has 13 amino acids. In germline, CDR1 is SEHNR, CDR2 FQNEAQ (reference sequence). The CDR3 DNA is TGTGCCAGCAGCAAGCTAACTAACTATGGCTACACCTTC. It translates to CASSKLTNYGYTF.

The chain couples TRBV24-1 to TRBJ2-2; TRBD1 matches at 7 bases. V lost 3 bases and J lost 0; bases outside the gene matches: 9. This CDR3 contains 18 residues. Per the germline V gene, CDR1 is KGHDR and CDR2 is SFDVKD. In nucleotides, the CDR3 is TGTGCCACCAGTGATAGTGAGGGACAGCCTACGAACACCGGGGAGCTGTTTTTT. Residues: CATSDSEGQPTNTGELFF.

This chain uses TRBV7-9 with TRBJ2-5; D is ambiguous. Germline V gene sequence: CDR1 SEHNR, CDR2 FQNEAQ (reference sequence). V was cut by 0 bases and J by 5 bases, with 13 bases left in between. This CDR3 is built from 15 residues. This CDR3 is CASSLAISGQETQYF. The CDR3 DNA reads as TGTGCCAGCAGCTTAGCAATCTCTGGGCAGGAGACCCAGTACTTC. Filled out from reference TRBV7-9 and TRBJ2-5, the complete variable domain reads DTGVSQNPRHKITKRGQNVTFRCDPISEHNRLYWYRQTLGQGPEFLTYFQNEAQLEKSRLLSDRFSAERPKGSFSTLEIQRTEQGDSAMYLCASSLAISGQETQYFGPGTRLLVL.

This rearrangement joins TRBV4-1 to TRBJ1-2; 7 bases match TRBD1. Germline V gives CDR1 MGHRA, CDR2 YSYEKL. CDR3 size: 14 residues. V lost 1 base, J lost 4 bases, and 3 bases stayed unmatched. The CDR3 loop is CASSQAGTAYGYTF. The DNA of the CDR3 is TGCGCCAGCAGCCAAGCGGGGACAGCCTATGGCTACACCTTC.

The chain uses TRBV16 and TRBJ2-1; weak D call: TRBD2 (6 bases). Germline loops: CDR1 KGHSY, CDR2 FQNENV. There are 15 residues in the CDR3. Trimming removed 4 bases from V and 4 bases from J, with 14 bases in between. The CDR3 DNA sequence: TGTGCCAGCAGCCTCACGGGAGAGGGGTACAATGAGCAGTTCTTC. Protein: CASSLTGEGYNEQFF.

This clone was detected a few times. V usage is TRBV10-1 and J usage is TRBJ2-1; 12 bases align to TRBD2. V lost 3 bases, J lost 6 bases, and 12 bases stayed unmatched. The CDR3 runs to 18 residues. Germline V gene data show CDR1 as WNHNN and CDR2 as SYGVQD (reference sequence). CDR3 sequence (DNA): TGCGCCAGCAGTGACCAACTAGCGGGAGGCCCGAGGGGCAATGAGCAGTTCTTC. This encodes CASSDQLAGGPRGNEQFF.

The V call is TRBV18, the J call TRBJ1-2, with 7 bases lining up with TRBD1. Germline CDR1 reads KGHSH; CDR2 reads LQKENI. The J segment lost 0 bases and the V segment lost 5 bases, leaving 3 bases of the junction unmatched. CDR3 length: 14 residues. The CDR3 spells CASSEGQTNYGYTF. The CDR3 DNA sequence: TGTGCCAGCTCAGAGGGACAGACTAACTATGGCTACACCTTC.

The chain combines TRBV11-2 with TRBJ2-1, with 7 bases matching TRBD2. Trimming at V came to 1 base and at J to 11 bases, leaving 5 bases not matched to a gene. Germline CDR1 reads SGHAT; CDR2 reads FQNNGV. The length of the CDR3 is 13 residues. In nucleotides, the CDR3 is TGTGCCAGCAGCTTAGCGGGAGGAAAACAGCAGTTCTTC. It encodes CASSLAGGKQQFF.

This chain links TRBV9 with TRBJ1-1; D ambiguous. CDR3 size: 13 residues. V gave up 6 bases and J gave up 0 bases, with 9 bases separating them. The germline CDR1 and CDR2 sequences are SGDLS and YYNGEE. Written as DNA, the CDR3 is TGTGCCAGCAATCGAGATATGAACACTGAAGCTTTCTTT. Protein sequence: CASNRDMNTEAFF. The variable domain in full, with the rest retrieved from reference TRBV9 and TRBJ1-1, is DSGVTQTPKHLITATGQRVTLRCSPRSGDLSVYWYQQSLDQGLQFLIQYYNGEERAKGNILERFSAQQFPDLHSELNLSSLELGDSALYFCASNRDMNTEAFFGQGTRLTVV.

This clone was counted ten times or more. The chain links TRBV30 to TRBJ2-7; D gene ambiguous. Germline V CDR1 and CDR2: GTSNPN, SVGIG (reference sequence). The ends were cut back, 2 bases at V and 3 bases at J, with 11 bases in the middle. The CDR3 sequence is 13 residues long. The DNA for the CDR3 is TGTGCCTGGAGTAACCCATCTAGCTACGAGCAGTACTTC. It specifies CAWSNPSSYEQYF.

The chain carries TRBV19 and TRBJ1-5; 7 bases map to TRBD1. The CDR3 consists of 13 residues. Germline CDR1 is LNHDA and CDR2 is SQIVND (reference sequence). V gave up 6 bases and J gave up 5 bases; unmatched junction bases: 4. CDR3 amino acids: CASSPGTDQPQHF. The DNA for the CDR3 is TGTGCCAGTAGCCCCGGGACAGATCAGCCCCAGCATTTT. The full variable domain, its missing parts supplied by reference TRBV19 and TRBJ1-5, is DGGITQSPKYLFRKEGQNVTLSCEQNLNHDAMYWYRQDPGQGLRLIYYSQIVNDFQKGDIAEGYSVSREKKESFPLTVTSAQKNPTAFYLCASSPGTDQPQHFGDGTRLSIL.

The CDR3 coding sequence is TGTGCCTGGAGTGTACTGGAGGGGGCGGTCGGCTACACCTTC. It specifies CAWSVLEGAVGYTF. This chain joins TRBV30 and TRBJ1-2; 7 bases are shared with TRBD1. In germline, CDR1 is GTSNPN, CDR2 SVGIG (reference sequence). The CDR3 is made up of 14 amino acids. With V trimmed by 0 bases and J by 8 bases, 9 bases remained unmatched.

The rearrangement joins TRBV28 to TRBJ2-1; TRBD2 matches at 11 bases. Looked up from germline, CDR1 is MDHEN and CDR2 is SYDVKM. The CDR3 length is 17 residues. With 4 bases clipped from V and 0 bases from J, the junction kept 5 bases outside the gene matches. The CDR3: CASSSSGLAGSYNEQFF. The CDR3 DNA sequence: TGTGCCAGCAGTTCCTCCGGACTAGCGGGCTCCTACAATGAGCAGTTCTTC.

The chain recombines TRBV6-6 with TRBJ1-6, with 7 nucleotides matching TRBD1. The CDR3 runs to 17 residues. Unmatched junction bases numbered 14, after V lost 5 bases and J lost 7 bases. CDR1 is MNHNY, CDR2 SVGAGI, per germline (reference sequence). The DNA of the CDR3 is TGTGCCAGCAGTCAGACAGGGTGGAGAACACTAAATTCACCCCTCCACTTT. Amino acids: CASSQTGWRTLNSPLHF.

The chain uses TRBV10-3 and TRBJ2-1; D is unresolved. CDR1 and CDR2 (germline): ENHRY, SYGVKD. The CDR3 sequence is 15 residues long. V shed 2 bases and J shed 5 bases, with 13 bases lying between them. Written as DNA, the CDR3 is TGTGCCATCAGTGAGGGGCAGACAATTAACAATGAGCAGTTCTTC. As protein: CAISEGQTINNEQFF.

The chain is built from TRBV6-6 and TRBJ2-4; 13 bases fit TRBD2. V trimming: 5 bases; J trimming: 7 bases; junction bases outside the gene matches: 11. This CDR3 region has 17 residues. The germline V gene has CDR1 MNHNY and CDR2 SVGAGI (reference sequence). CDR3 region: CASSQPGLAGLTNIQYF. The CDR3, as DNA: TGTGCCAGCAGTCAACCGGGACTAGCGGGATTGACGAACATTCAGTACTTC.

The chain uses TRBV18 and TRBJ1-4; D is ambiguous. Germline CDR1 and CDR2: KGHSH and LQKENI. V gave up 4 bases and J gave up 5 bases, with 11 bases separating them. The CDR3 runs 14 residues. In DNA, the CDR3 is TGTGCCAGCTCACGCTCGAGCGAGAATGAAAAACTGTTTTTT. Its protein is CASSRSSENEKLFF.

This clone was seen a few times. The CDR3 loop reads CASSWGTGNSNQPQHF. Written as DNA, the CDR3 is TGCGCCAGCAGCTGGGGGACTGGTAATAGCAATCAGCCCCAGCATTTT. The chain is built from TRBV5-1 and TRBJ1-5, with D tentatively TRBD1 (5 bases). CDR3 size: 16 residues. The V end lost 3 bases, the J end lost 0 bases, and 13 bases lay between the germline ends. CDR1 is SGHRS and CDR2 is YFSETQ in the germline V gene.

As regards this clone: The junction and the germline gene differ at one end; a read error may be behind it. The rearrangement links TRBV7-2 to TRBJ1-1; TRBD1 aligns across 7 bases. The CDR3 runs to 15 residues. Germline CDR1 is SGHTA and CDR2 is FQGNSA. This CDR3 reads CASSSQPWTGEGMLF. CDR3 DNA sequence: TGTGCCAGCAGCTCACAGCCGTGGACAGGAGAGGGGATGCTCTTT.

The chain recombines TRBV9 with TRBJ1-1; 9 bases map to TRBD1. Trimming cost V 4 bases and J 4 bases; bases outside gene matches: 11. Germline CDR1 reads SGDLS; CDR2 reads YYNGEE. This CDR3 is 16 amino acids long. Written as DNA, the CDR3 is TGTGCCAGCAGCATGAGCCGGGACAGGGTAATCACTGAAGCTTTCTTT. Protein: CASSMSRDRVITEAFF.

V and J are TRBV10-3 and TRBJ2-1, with 13 bases lining up with TRBD2. Germline assignment: CDR1 ENHRY and CDR2 SYGVKD. CDR3 length: 15 residues. Trimming at V came to 1 base and at J to 8 bases, leaving 2 bases not matched to a gene. For the CDR3, the DNA is TGTGCCATCAGTGAGTTAGGACTAGCGGGAGATGAGCAGTTCTTC. It encodes CAISELGLAGDEQFF.